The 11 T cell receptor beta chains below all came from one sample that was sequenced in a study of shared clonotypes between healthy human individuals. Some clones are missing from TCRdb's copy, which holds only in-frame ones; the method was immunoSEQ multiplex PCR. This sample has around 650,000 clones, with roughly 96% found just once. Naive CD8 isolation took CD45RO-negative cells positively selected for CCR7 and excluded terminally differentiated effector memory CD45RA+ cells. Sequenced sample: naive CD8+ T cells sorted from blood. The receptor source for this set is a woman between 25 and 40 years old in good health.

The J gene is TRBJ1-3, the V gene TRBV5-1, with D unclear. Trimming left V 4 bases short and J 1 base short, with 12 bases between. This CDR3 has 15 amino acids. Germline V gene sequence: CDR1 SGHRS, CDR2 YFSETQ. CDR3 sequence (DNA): TGCGCCAGCAGCCTGTCCTGGGTGTCTGGAAACACCATATATTTT. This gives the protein CASSLSWVSGNTIYF.

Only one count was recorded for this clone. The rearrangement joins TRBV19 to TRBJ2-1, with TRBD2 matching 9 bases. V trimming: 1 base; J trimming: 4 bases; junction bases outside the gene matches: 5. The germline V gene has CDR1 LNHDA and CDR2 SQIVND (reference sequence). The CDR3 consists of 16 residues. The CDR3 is CASSIASLAGYNEQFF. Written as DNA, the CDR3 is TGTGCCAGTAGTATAGCAAGCCTAGCGGGATACAATGAGCAGTTCTTC.

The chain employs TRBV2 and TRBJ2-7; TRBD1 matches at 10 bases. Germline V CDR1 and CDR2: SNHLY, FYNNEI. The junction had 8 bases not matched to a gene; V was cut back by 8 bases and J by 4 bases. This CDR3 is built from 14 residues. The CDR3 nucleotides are TGTGCCAGCGATCCGGGACAGGGGCCTTACGAGCAGTACTTC. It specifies CASDPGQGPYEQYF. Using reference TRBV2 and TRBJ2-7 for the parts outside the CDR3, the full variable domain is EPEVTQTPSHQVTQMGQEVILRCVPISNHLYFYWYRQILGQKVEFLVSFYNNEISEKSEIFDDQFSVERPDGSNFTLKIRSTKLEDSAMYFCASDPGQGPYEQYFGPGTRLTVT.

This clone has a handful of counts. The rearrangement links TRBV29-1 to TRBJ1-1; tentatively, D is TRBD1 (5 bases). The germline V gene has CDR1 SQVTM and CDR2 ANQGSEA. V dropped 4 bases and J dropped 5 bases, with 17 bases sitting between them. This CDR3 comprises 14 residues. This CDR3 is CSVGLGPSGTEAFF. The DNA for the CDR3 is TGCAGCGTTGGTCTGGGACCCTCCGGGACTGAAGCTTTCTTT.

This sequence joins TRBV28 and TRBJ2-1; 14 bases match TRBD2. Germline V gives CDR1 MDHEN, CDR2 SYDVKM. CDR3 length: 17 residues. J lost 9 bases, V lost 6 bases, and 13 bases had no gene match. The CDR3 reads CASRIQLGLAGVGEQFF. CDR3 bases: TGTGCCAGCAGAATCCAACTGGGACTAGCGGGAGTAGGTGAGCAGTTCTTC.

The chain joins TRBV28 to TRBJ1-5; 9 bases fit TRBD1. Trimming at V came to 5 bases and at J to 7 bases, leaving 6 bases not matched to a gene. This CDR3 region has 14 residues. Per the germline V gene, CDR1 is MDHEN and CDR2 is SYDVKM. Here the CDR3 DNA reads TGTGCCAGCAGTCCCTGGACAGGGGAGCAGCCCCAGCATTTT. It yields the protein CASSPWTGEQPQHF.

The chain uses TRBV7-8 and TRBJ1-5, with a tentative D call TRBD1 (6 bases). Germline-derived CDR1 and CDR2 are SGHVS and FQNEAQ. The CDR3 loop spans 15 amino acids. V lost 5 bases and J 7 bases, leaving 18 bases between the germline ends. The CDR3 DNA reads TGTGCCAGCAGCCTCCTCACAGGGCCGGACCAGCCCCAGCATTTT. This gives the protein CASSLLTGPDQPQHF.

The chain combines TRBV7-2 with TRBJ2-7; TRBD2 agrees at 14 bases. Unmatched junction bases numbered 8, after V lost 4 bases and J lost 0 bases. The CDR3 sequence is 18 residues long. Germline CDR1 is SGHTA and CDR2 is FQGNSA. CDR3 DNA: TGTGCCAGCAGCTGGGGACTAGCGGGAGTGAAGAGCTCCTACGAGCAGTACTTC. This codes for CASSWGLAGVKSSYEQYF.

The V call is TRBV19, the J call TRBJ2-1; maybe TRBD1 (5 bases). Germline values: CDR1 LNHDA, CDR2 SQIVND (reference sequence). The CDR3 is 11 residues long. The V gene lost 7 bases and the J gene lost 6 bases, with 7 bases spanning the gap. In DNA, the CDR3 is TGTGCCAGTAAACAGGTCAATGAGCAGTTCTTC. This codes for CASKQVNEQFF.

CDR3 amino acids: CASSTGLADAYEQYF. CDR3 DNA: TGTGCCAGTAGTACAGGACTAGCGGACGCCTACGAGCAGTACTTC. This sequence joins TRBV19 and TRBJ2-7, with TRBD2 matching 10 bases. With V trimmed by 4 bases and J by 2 bases, 5 bases remained unmatched. Germline values: CDR1 LNHDA, CDR2 SQIVND (reference sequence). This CDR3 has 15 amino acids.

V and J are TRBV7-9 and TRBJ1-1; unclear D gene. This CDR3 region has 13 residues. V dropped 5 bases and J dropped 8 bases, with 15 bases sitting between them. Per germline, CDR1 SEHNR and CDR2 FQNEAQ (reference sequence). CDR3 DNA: TGTGCCAGCAGCGACGTCAGTACAGAAGAAGCTTTCTTT. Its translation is CASSDVSTEEAFF.